Listed here are 8 T cell receptor beta chains from one sample, sequenced in a study of T cells in Graves' hyperthyroidism and ophthalmopathy. Template material for amplifying TCR beta CDR3 regions consisted of RNA transcripts. Using the HTBI primer set, a first-round RT-PCR was run on the TCR CDR3. TCRdb reanalysed the multiplex PCR reads using MiXCR and keeps one entry per CDR3 protein. The sample has roughly 560,000 distinct CDR3 sequences, roughly 15% seen once. Material: blood. The receptors originated from a woman aged 40 to 55 with Graves' ophthalmopathy.

Many counts were recorded for this clonotype. The chain recombines TRBV12-3 or TRBV12-4 with TRBJ2-7; TRBD2 is a possible D gene (6 bases). V lost 8 bases and J lost 1, with 9 bases in between. The CDR3 covers 12 residues. CDR3: CASGGASYEQYF. Here the CDR3 DNA reads TGTGCCAGCGGAGGGGCTTCCTACGAGCAGTACTTC.

This clonotype was seen many times. V gene TRBV12-3 or TRBV12-4 combines with J gene TRBJ1-2; maybe TRBD1 (6 bases). There are 14 residues in the CDR3. Trimming took 10 bases from V and 4 from J, leaving 19 bases between them. In DNA form, the CDR3 reads TGTGCCACCACCGAAGGGGGAGGAGGCTATGGCTACACCTTC. This codes for CATTEGGGGYGYTF.

This clonotype was observed at least ten times. This rearrangement joins TRBV6-2 or TRBV6-3 to TRBJ2-7, with 11 bases lining up with TRBD2. CDR3 size: 16 residues. J was trimmed by 2 bases and V by 3 bases; bases with no gene match: 6. The V gene's germline CDR1 is MNHEY and CDR2 SVGEGT. Here the CDR3 reads CASSYPGLAVPYEQYF. Written as DNA, the CDR3 is TGTGCCAGCAGTTATCCGGGACTAGCGGTCCCCTACGAGCAGTACTTC.

J is TRBJ1-3 and V is TRBV12-3 or TRBV12-4, with TRBD1 matching 10 bases. The CDR3 is made up of 16 amino acids. Trimming at V came to 4 bases and at J to 0 bases, leaving 3 bases not matched to a gene. The CDR3 spells CASSWTGGSSGNTIYF. Written as DNA, the CDR3 is TGTGCCAGCAGTTGGACAGGGGGAAGCTCTGGAAACACCATATATTTT.

This clonotype was seen at least ten times. The V gene is TRBV30, the J gene TRBJ1-1; 10 positions agree with TRBD1. Germline CDR1 is GTSNPN and CDR2 is SVGIG (reference sequence). This CDR3 has 17 residues. V dropped 1 base and J dropped 3; count of bases not matched to a gene: 11. The CDR3 nucleotides read TGTGCCTGGAGTGCCGATCCCGGGACAGGGGAGGACACTGAAGCTTTCTTT. This gives the protein CAWSADPGTGEDTEAFF.

There are a few counts of this clonotype. The J gene is TRBJ2-7, the V gene TRBV2; possible D gene TRBD2, 5 bases. The V end was cut by 6 bases, the J end by 4 bases, with 16 bases between. The CDR3 totals 14 residues. In germline, CDR1 is SNHLY, CDR2 FYNNEI. The CDR3 DNA is TGTGCCAGCAGAAGAACGAGGGAGAATTACGAGCAGTACTTC. Its protein is CASRRTRENYEQYF. The entire variable domain, with the rest obtained from reference TRBV2 and TRBJ2-7, is as follows: EPEVTQTPSHQVTQMGQEVILRCVPISNHLYFYWYRQILGQKVEFLVSFYNNEISEKSEIFDDQFSVERPDGSNFTLKIRSTKLEDSAMYFCASRRTRENYEQYFGPGTRLTVT.

This clonotype was seen ten or more times. The V gene is TRBV5-1, the J gene TRBJ1-1, with D maybe TRBD1 (5 bases). Trimming removed 0 bases at V and 4 bases at J, with 10 bases between. Germline assignment: CDR1 SGHRS and CDR2 YFSETQ. CDR3 length: 14 residues. The CDR3 DNA reads as TGCGCCAGCAGCTTGGGGGCCACAGGCACTGAAGCTTTCTTT. It codes for CASSLGATGTEAFF.

This clonotype was observed at least ten times. The rearrangement uses TRBV14 and TRBJ1-2; no reliable D call. This CDR3 has 13 residues. V was trimmed by 4 bases and J by 6 bases, leaving 12 bases between them. From germline, CDR1 is SGHDN and CDR2 FVKESK. In nucleotides, the CDR3 is TGTGCCAGCAGCCCCAGCGGGAAGGATGGCTACACCTTC. It is translated as CASSPSGKDGYTF.